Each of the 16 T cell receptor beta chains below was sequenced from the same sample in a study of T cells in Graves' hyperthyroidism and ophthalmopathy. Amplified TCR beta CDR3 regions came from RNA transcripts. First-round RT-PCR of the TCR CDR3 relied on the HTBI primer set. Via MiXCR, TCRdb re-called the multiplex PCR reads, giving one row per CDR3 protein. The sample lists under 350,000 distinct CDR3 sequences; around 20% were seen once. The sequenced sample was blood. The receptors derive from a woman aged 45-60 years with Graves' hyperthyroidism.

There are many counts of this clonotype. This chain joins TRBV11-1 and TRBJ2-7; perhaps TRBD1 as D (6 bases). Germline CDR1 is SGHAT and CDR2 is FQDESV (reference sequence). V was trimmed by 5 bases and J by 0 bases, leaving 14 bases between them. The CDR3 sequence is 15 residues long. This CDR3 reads CASSPRGRSSYEQYF. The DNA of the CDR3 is TGTGCCAGCAGCCCGAGGGGGAGAAGCTCCTACGAGCAGTACTTC.

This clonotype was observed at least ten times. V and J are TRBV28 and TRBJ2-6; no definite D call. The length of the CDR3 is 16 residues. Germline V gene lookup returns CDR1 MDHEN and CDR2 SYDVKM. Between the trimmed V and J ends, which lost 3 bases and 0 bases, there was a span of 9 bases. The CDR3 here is CASSLNRDSGANVLTF. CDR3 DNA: TGTGCCAGCAGTTTGAATAGGGACTCTGGGGCCAACGTCCTGACTTTC.

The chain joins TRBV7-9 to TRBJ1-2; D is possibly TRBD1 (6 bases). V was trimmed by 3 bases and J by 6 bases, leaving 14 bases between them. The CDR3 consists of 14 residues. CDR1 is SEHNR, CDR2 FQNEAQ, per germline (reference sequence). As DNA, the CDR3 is TGTGCCAGCAGCTTGGTACAGGGTAAGGATGGCTACACCTTC. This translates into CASSLVQGKDGYTF.

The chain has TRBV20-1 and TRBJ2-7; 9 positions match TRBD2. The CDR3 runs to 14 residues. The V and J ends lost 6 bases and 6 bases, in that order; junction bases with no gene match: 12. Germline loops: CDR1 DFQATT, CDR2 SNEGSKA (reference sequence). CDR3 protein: CSAHRSGGVREQYF. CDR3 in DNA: TGCAGTGCGCACCGTAGCGGGGGAGTGCGCGAGCAGTACTTC.

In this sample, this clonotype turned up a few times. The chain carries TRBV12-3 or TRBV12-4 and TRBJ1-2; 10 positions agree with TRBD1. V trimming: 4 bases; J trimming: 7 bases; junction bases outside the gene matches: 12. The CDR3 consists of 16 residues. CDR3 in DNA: TGTGCCAGCAGTTGGATCTCGACAGGGGGCGTGGGTGGCTACACCTTC. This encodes CASSWISTGGVGGYTF.

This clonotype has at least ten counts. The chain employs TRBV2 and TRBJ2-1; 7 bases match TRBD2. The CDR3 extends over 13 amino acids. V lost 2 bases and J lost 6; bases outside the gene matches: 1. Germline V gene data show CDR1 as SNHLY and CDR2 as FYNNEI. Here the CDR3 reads CASSEWGGNEQFF. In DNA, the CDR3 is TGTGCCAGCAGTGAATGGGGGGGCAATGAGCAGTTCTTC.

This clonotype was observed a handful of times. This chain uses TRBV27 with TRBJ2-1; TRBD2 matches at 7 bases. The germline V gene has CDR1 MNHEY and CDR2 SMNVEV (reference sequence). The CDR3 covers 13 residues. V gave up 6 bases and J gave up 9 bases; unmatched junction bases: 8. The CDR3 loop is CASSGLGSAEQFF. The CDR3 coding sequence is TGTGCCAGCAGCGGACTAGGAAGCGCTGAGCAGTTCTTC.

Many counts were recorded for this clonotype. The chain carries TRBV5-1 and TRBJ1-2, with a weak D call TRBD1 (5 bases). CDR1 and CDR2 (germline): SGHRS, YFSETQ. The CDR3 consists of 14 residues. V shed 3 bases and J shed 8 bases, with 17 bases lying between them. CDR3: CASSSPGTNGGYTF. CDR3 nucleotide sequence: TGCGCCAGCAGCTCGCCCGGGACGAATGGAGGCTACACCTTC.

The CDR3 sequence is CASSRQQSSGNTIYF. CDR3 coding DNA: TGTGCCAGTAGTCGCCAACAGAGCTCTGGAAACACCATATATTTT. V is TRBV19 and J is TRBJ1-3, with D hard to call. This CDR3 is built from 15 residues. CDR1 and CDR2 from the germline V gene are LNHDA and SQIVND (reference sequence). V lost 5 bases, J lost 0 bases, and 11 bases lay in between.

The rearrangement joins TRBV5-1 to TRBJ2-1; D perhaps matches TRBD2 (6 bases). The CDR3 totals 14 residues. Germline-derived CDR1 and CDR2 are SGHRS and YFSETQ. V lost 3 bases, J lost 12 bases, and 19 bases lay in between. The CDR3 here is CASSSEGRGRWQFF. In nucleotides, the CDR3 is TGCGCCAGCAGCTCGGAGGGCCGTGGAAGGTGGCAGTTCTTC.

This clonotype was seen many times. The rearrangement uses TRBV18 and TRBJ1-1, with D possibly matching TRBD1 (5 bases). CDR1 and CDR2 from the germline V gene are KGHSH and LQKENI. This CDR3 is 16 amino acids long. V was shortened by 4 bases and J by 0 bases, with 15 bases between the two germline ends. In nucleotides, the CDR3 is TGTGCCAGCTCACGCAGGGCGGGGAACATGAACACTGAAGCTTTCTTT. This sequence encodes CASSRRAGNMNTEAFF.

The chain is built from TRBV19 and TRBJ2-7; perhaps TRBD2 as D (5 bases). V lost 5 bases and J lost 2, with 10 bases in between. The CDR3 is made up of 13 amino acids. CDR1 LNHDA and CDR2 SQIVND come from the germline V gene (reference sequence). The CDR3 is CASSSGRTYEQYF. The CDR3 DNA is TGTGCCAGTAGTTCGGGAAGGACCTACGAGCAGTACTTC. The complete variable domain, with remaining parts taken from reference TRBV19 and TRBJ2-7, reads DGGITQSPKYLFRKEGQNVTLSCEQNLNHDAMYWYRQDPGQGLRLIYYSQIVNDFQKGDIAEGYSVSREKKESFPLTVTSAQKNPTAFYLCASSSGRTYEQYFGPGTRLTVT.

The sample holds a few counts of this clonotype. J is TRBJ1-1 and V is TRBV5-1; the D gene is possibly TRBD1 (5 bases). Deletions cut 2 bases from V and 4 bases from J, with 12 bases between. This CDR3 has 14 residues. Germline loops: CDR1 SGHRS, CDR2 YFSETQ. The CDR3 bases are TGCGCCAGCAGCTTTTCTTACAGGAGCACTGAAGCTTTCTTT. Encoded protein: CASSFSYRSTEAFF.

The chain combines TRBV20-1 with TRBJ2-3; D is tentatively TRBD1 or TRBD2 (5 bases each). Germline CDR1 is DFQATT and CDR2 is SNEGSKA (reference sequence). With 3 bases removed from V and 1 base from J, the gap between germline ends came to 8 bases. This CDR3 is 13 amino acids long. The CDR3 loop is CSARGVGTDTQYF. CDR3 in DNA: TGCAGTGCTAGGGGGGTAGGCACAGATACGCAGTATTTT.

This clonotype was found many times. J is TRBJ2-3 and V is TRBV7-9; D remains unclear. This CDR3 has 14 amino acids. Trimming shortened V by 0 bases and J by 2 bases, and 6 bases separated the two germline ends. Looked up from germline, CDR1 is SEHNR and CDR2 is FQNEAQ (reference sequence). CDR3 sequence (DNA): TGTGCCAGCAGCTTAGCCCTTAACACAGATACGCAGTATTTT. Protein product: CASSLALNTDTQYF.

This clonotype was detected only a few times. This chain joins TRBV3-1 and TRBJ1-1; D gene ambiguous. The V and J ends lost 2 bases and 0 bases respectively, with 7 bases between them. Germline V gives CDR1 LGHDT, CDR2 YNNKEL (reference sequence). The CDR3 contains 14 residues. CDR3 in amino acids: CASSQPDLNTEAFF. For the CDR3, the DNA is TGTGCCAGCAGCCAACCCGACCTGAACACTGAAGCTTTCTTT.